This TCR beta chain was found in a study of T-cell memory formation after mild COVID-19. Study findings and constraints: Unconfirmed was the SARS-CoV-2 specificity of second-wave clones that peaked on day 37.

This clonotype has only a few counts. Antigen unknown. TCRdb re-analysed the 5' RACE reads in MiXCR, keeping a single row per CDR3 protein. This sample has a few hundred thousand distinct CDR3 sequences, with around 30% found just once. This CDR3 comprises 16 residues. Germline CDR1 SGHVS, CDR2 FNYEAQ. The ends were cut back, 0 bases at V and 0 bases at J, with 12 bases in the middle. This chain joins TRBV7-6 and TRBJ2-7; D might be TRBD1 or TRBD2, each matching 5 bases. The sequence came from an adult woman who had mild COVID-19 (a few samples of this study predate the infection). Cell type and time point are not known. The sample taken for sequencing was PBMCs or a T cell subset sorted from them (not recorded which). The CDR3 loop reads CASSLASGTDSYEQYF. The CDR3 DNA reads as TGTGCCAGCAGCTTAGCGTCCGGGACGGACTCCTACGAGCAGTACTTC.